The 26 T cell receptor beta chains below all came from one sample that was sequenced in a study of OX40 agonist ivuxolimab in advanced cancers. TCRdb's copy holds only in-frame clones and misses some; the assay was immunoSEQ multiplex PCR. This table has 70,000 to 95,000 clones, 84% appearing once. The starting material was CD4+ or CD8+ T cells sorted from blood, obtained in a trial of the OX40 agonist ivuxolimab. The receptors stem from an adult with an advanced solid tumor such as melanoma, head and neck, liver or kidney cancer.

This chain connects TRBV7-8 to TRBJ1-5; D uncertain. CDR1 and CDR2 from the germline V gene are SGHVS and FQNEAQ. The CDR3 contains 12 residues. V was shortened by 9 bases and J by 4 bases, with 10 bases between the two germline ends. CDR3 DNA sequence: TGTGCCAGAATTCTGAGTAATCAGCCCCAGCATTTT. This codes for CARILSNQPQHF.

The J gene is TRBJ2-1, the V gene TRBV10-2; TRBD2 matches at 10 bases. The germline V gene encodes CDR1 WSHSY and CDR2 SAAADI. The V gene end was trimmed by 6 bases and the J gene end by 5 bases; junction bases not matched to a gene: 10. CDR3 length: 16 amino acids. The CDR3 DNA reads as TGCGCCAGCAGAGACTGGACTAGCGGACAGAACAATGAGCAGTTCTTC. Translating it yields CASRDWTSGQNNEQFF.

The chain recombines TRBV2 with TRBJ2-3; 7 bases map to TRBD2. CDR1 is SNHLY and CDR2 is FYNNEI in the germline V gene. The J segment lost 1 base and the V segment lost 8 bases, leaving 3 bases of the junction unmatched. The CDR3 contains 13 residues. CDR3 nucleotide sequence: TGTGCCAGCGGGGCGGGGGGCACAGATACGCAGTATTTT. Its translation: CASGAGGTDTQYF.

The chain has TRBV19 and TRBJ1-2; weak D call: TRBD1 (5 bases). Germline-derived CDR1 and CDR2 are LNHDA and SQIVND (reference sequence). The CDR3 totals 16 residues. V gave up 4 bases and J gave up 1 base, with 16 bases separating them. The CDR3 region is CASSRRDGTFNYGYTF. The CDR3 DNA sequence: TGTGCCAGTAGTAGACGGGACGGGACTTTTAACTATGGCTACACCTTC.

The gene calls are TRBV6-6 and TRBJ2-1; the D gene is possibly TRBD1 (5 bases). The germline CDR1 and CDR2 sequences are MNHNY and SVGAGI (reference sequence). The CDR3 covers 15 residues. V gave up 6 bases and J gave up 3 bases, with 15 bases separating them. CDR3 protein: CASRPGGQGYNEQFF. CDR3 sequence (DNA): TGTGCCAGCAGGCCGGGCGGCCAGGGCTACAATGAGCAGTTCTTC.

The V gene is TRBV27, the J gene TRBJ1-2; no clear D gene. The CDR3 is 12 amino acids. Trimming removed 6 bases at V and 5 bases at J, with 10 bases between. Germline CDR1 is MNHEY and CDR2 is SMNVEV (reference sequence). The CDR3 DNA sequence: TGTGCCAGCAGAGGCCTGCTGTATGGCTACACCTTC. Protein: CASRGLLYGYTF.

This rearrangement joins TRBV6-5 to TRBJ1-1; tentative D call: TRBD1 (6 bases). The CDR3 has 15 amino acids. Germline V gives CDR1 MNHEY, CDR2 SVGAGI. The ends were cut back, 2 bases at V and 0 bases at J, with 10 bases in the middle. CDR3 region: CASSYGGSMNTEAFF. CDR3 nucleotides: TGTGCCAGCAGTTACGGGGGCAGTATGAACACTGAAGCTTTCTTT.

The chain is built from TRBV19 and TRBJ1-2; 8 nucleotides match TRBD1. J gave up 8 bases and V 3 bases, and 8 bases lay outside the gene matches. Germline CDR1 and CDR2: LNHDA and SQIVND (reference sequence). The length of the CDR3 is 14 residues. CDR3 amino acids: CASSMDRVVDGYTF. CDR3 sequence (DNA): TGTGCCAGTAGTATGGACAGGGTAGTTGACGGCTACACCTTC.

The V and J genes are TRBV15 and TRBJ2-1; D is unclear. The V gene's germline CDR1 is LNHNV and CDR2 YYDKDF (reference sequence). The V end was cut by 2 bases, the J end by 7 bases, with 9 bases between. This CDR3 region has 13 residues. This CDR3 reads CATSRFSRNEQFF. CDR3 nucleotide sequence: TGTGCCACCAGCAGATTTTCTAGGAATGAGCAGTTCTTC. Complete variable domain (other parts from reference TRBV15 and TRBJ2-1): DAMVIQNPRYQVTQFGKPVTLSCSQTLNHNVMYWYQQKSSQAPKLLFHYYDKDFNNEADTPDNFQSRRPNTSFCFLDIRSPGLGDTAMYLCATSRFSRNEQFFGPGTRLTVL.

This chain uses TRBV29-1 with TRBJ1-1; D is uncertain. The CDR3 runs to 15 residues. V was clipped by 7 bases and J by 4 bases, with 22 bases between them. Germline CDR1 and CDR2: SQVTM and ANQGSEA. CDR3 DNA sequence: TGCAGCGCCGATCTCGGCAGGCCGGGAAGCACTGAAGCTTTCTTT. The encoded protein is CSADLGRPGSTEAFF.

The CDR3 DNA is TGTGCCAGCAGCTTAGTTAGTCCCTCTATCTCACCCCTCCACTTT. Residues: CASSLVSPSISPLHF. This sequence joins TRBV11-2 and TRBJ1-6; D remains unclear. V lost 1 base, J lost 10 bases, and 14 bases lay in between. The CDR3 contains 15 residues. Germline assignment: CDR1 SGHAT and CDR2 FQNNGV.

The sample holds a few counts of this clone. This sequence joins TRBV9 and TRBJ2-1, with D unresolved. The germline V gene encodes CDR1 SGDLS and CDR2 YYNGEE. CDR3 length: 15 amino acids. V gave up 0 bases and J gave up 1 base, with 8 bases separating them. The CDR3 DNA sequence: TGTGCCAGCAGCGTAGATGGCAAATCCTACAATGAGCAGTTCTTC. It specifies CASSVDGKSYNEQFF. Full variable domain (rest looked up from reference TRBV9 and TRBJ2-1): DSGVTQTPKHLITATGQRVTLRCSPRSGDLSVYWYQQSLDQGLQFLIQYYNGEERAKGNILERFSAQQFPDLHSELNLSSLELGDSALYFCASSVDGKSYNEQFFGPGTRLTVL.

This clone was seen at least ten times. The gene calls are TRBV18 and TRBJ1-2, with D perhaps matching TRBD1 (5 bases). The CDR3 is 14 amino acids. Per germline, CDR1 KGHSH and CDR2 LQKENI. V was trimmed by 3 bases and J by 4 bases, leaving 12 bases between them. DNA of the CDR3: TGTGCCAGCTCACCGGGGGAGGGGAGCTATGGCTACACCTTC. This encodes CASSPGEGSYGYTF.

V usage is TRBV4-3 and J usage is TRBJ2-2, with D possibly TRBD2 on 6 matching bases. The CDR3 runs to 18 residues. Trimming pared 0 bases from V and 0 bases from J, leaving 14 bases between. From germline, CDR1 is LGHNA and CDR2 YSLEER. CDR3 region: CASSQEAIGGANTGELFF. The DNA for the CDR3 is TGCGCCAGCAGCCAAGAAGCGATCGGCGGGGCGAACACCGGGGAGCTGTTTTTT.

Details on this clone: The junction departs from germline at one end; a sequencing error may be responsible. The rearrangement joins TRBV28 to TRBJ1-6, with unresolved D. CDR3 length equals 14 residues. CDR1 MDHEN and CDR2 SYDVKM come from the germline V gene. CDR3 nucleotides: TGTGCCAGCAGTCCGCCGGACGTAGTAGCACCCCCCCACTTT. Residues: CASSPPDVVAPPHF.

The rearrangement joins TRBV6-6 to TRBJ2-7, with 9 bases aligning to TRBD1. This CDR3 comprises 13 residues. V lost 6 bases and J lost 6; bases outside the gene matches: 6. In germline, CDR1 is MNHNY, CDR2 SVGAGI (reference sequence). The CDR3, as DNA: TGTGCCAGCAGAGAGTCGACAGGGGGCGAGCAGTACTTC. This translates into CASRESTGGEQYF.

The CDR3 DNA is TGCGCCAGCAGCCAAGCCCCTAGGACAAGCTATGGCTACACCTTC. The encoded protein is CASSQAPRTSYGYTF. The chain is built from TRBV4-1 and TRBJ1-2; weak D call: TRBD1 (5 bases). Germline CDR1 and CDR2: MGHRA and YSYEKL. V lost 1 base and J 4 bases, leaving 13 bases between the germline ends. This CDR3 region has 15 residues.

This chain connects TRBV5-6 to TRBJ2-3; 10 nucleotides align to TRBD1. V was clipped by 4 bases and J by 6 bases; unmatched bases: 8. This CDR3 spans 15 amino acids. The V gene's germline CDR1 is SGHDT and CDR2 YYEEEE. This CDR3 is CASSQGTGVGDTQYF. CDR3 DNA: TGTGCCAGCAGCCAAGGGACAGGGGTGGGTGATACGCAGTATTTT.

The V gene is TRBV19, the J gene TRBJ1-1; D might be TRBD1 (5 bases). With 7 bases removed from V and 1 base from J, the gap between germline ends came to 22 bases. CDR1 is LNHDA and CDR2 is SQIVND in the germline V gene (reference sequence). This CDR3 is built from 17 residues. CDR3 bases: TGTGCCAGTACCACTCGGGGGGGAGGCCCCTGGAACACTGAAGCTTTCTTT. Translated: CASTTRGGGPWNTEAFF.

A single count supports this clone. J is TRBJ2-1 and V is TRBV7-6, with 12 bases fitting TRBD2. In germline, CDR1 is SGHVS, CDR2 FNYEAQ. This CDR3 spans 16 amino acids. The V and J ends lost 1 base and 10 bases, in that order; junction bases with no gene match: 8. The CDR3 DNA is TGTGCCAGCAGCTTAGTCCTAGCGGGGGGGCGTGAGGAGCAGTTCTTC. Its translation is CASSLVLAGGREEQFF.

This sequence joins TRBV6-5 and TRBJ1-1; D might be TRBD1 (5 bases). This CDR3 contains 13 residues. The germline V gene has CDR1 MNHEY and CDR2 SVGAGI. Between the trimmed V and J ends, which lost 5 bases and 1 base, there was a span of 8 bases. The CDR3 coding sequence is TGTGCCAGCAGTGTGGGACCGAACACTGAAGCTTTCTTT. Translation: CASSVGPNTEAFF.

This rearrangement joins TRBV19 to TRBJ2-7; no firm D call. The CDR3 contains 15 residues. Per germline, CDR1 LNHDA and CDR2 SQIVND (reference sequence). Trimming removed 3 bases at V and 2 bases at J, with 14 bases between. Here the CDR3 DNA reads TGTGCCAGTAGTATTGGCATTCAATTAACCTACGAGCAGTACTTC. Translated, it gives CASSIGIQLTYEQYF.

This chain joins TRBV5-6 and TRBJ2-7, with a possible D match to TRBD2 (5 bases). Germline V gene sequence: CDR1 SGHDT, CDR2 YYEEEE. The CDR3 is 17 amino acids. Trimming removed 1 base at V and 6 bases at J, with 23 bases between. CDR3 DNA sequence: TGTGCCAGCAGCTTGAAGGTCGGCCGGCGGGTAGTTGGCGAGCAGTACGTC. As protein: CASSLKVGRRVVGEQYV.

This chain uses TRBV29-1 with TRBJ2-1; D possibly uses TRBD1 or TRBD2 (5 bases each). Germline V gene lookup returns CDR1 SQVTM and CDR2 ANQGSEA. This CDR3 has 13 amino acids. The ends were cut back, 7 bases at V and 6 bases at J, with 16 bases in the middle. In DNA form, the CDR3 reads TGCAGCGCCCGGGACCGAGGAGGCAATGAGCAGTTCTTC. Residues: CSARDRGGNEQFF.

The V and J genes are TRBV11-3 and TRBJ2-2; 11 nucleotides agree with TRBD1. This CDR3 contains 15 residues. The trim removed 5 bases at V and 5 bases at J, leaving 4 bases unmatched. In germline, CDR1 is SGHNT, CDR2 YENEEA. CDR3 sequence reads: CASSPGTGGTGELFF. The CDR3 bases are TGTGCCAGCAGCCCCGGGACAGGGGGTACCGGGGAGCTGTTTTTT. Supplemented by reference TRBV11-3 and TRBJ2-2, the full variable domain reads EAGVVQSPRYKIIEKKQPVAFWCNPISGHNTLYWYLQNLGQGPELLIRYENEEAVDDSQLPKDRFSAERLKGVDSTLKIQPAELGDSAVYLCASSPGTGGTGELFFGEGSRLTVL.

The rearrangement links TRBV5-1 to TRBJ2-3; D is undetermined. Germline CDR1 SGHRS, CDR2 YFSETQ. This CDR3 has 15 amino acids. V was clipped by 3 bases and J by 0 bases, with 11 bases between them. The CDR3 DNA sequence: TGCGCCAGCAGCTCAACGGCTGGGAGCACAGATACGCAGTATTTT. Its translation: CASSSTAGSTDTQYF.